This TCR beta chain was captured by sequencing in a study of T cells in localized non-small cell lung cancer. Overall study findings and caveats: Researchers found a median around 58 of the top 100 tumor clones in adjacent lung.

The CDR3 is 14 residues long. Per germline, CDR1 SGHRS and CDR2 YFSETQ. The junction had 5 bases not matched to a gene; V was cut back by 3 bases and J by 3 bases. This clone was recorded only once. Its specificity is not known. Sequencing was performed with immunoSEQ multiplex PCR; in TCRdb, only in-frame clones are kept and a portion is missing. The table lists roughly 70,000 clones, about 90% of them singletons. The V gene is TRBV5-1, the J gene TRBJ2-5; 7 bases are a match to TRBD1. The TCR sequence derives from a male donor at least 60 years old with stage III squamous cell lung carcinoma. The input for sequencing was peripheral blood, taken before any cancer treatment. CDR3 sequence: CASSWADREETQYF. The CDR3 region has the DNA TGCGCCAGCAGCTGGGCCGACAGGGAAGAGACCCAGTACTTC. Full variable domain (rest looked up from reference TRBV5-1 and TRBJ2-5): KAGVTQTPRYLIKTRGQQVTLSCSPISGHRSVSWYQQTPGQGLQFLFEYFSETQRNKGNFPGRFSGRQFSNSRSEMNVSTLELGDSALYLCASSWADREETQYFGPGTRLLVL.